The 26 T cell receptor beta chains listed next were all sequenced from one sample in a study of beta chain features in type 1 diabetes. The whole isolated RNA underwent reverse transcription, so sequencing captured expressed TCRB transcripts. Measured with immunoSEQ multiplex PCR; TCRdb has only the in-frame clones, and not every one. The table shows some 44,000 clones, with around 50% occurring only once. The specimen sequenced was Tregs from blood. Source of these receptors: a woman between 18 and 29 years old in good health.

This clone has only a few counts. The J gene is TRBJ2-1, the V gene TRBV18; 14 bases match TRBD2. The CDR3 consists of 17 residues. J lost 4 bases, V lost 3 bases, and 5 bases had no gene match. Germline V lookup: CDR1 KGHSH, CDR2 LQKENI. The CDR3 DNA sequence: TGTGCCAGCTCACCGGGACTAGCGGGAGCAGGGTACAATGAGCAGTTCTTC. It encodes CASSPGLAGAGYNEQFF.

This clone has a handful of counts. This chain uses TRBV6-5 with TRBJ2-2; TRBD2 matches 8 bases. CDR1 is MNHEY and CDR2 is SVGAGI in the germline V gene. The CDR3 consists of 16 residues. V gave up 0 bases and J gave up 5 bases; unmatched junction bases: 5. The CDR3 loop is CASSYSFGGGTGELFF. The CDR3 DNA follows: TGTGCCAGCAGTTACTCATTCGGGGGGGGAACCGGGGAGCTGTTTTTT.

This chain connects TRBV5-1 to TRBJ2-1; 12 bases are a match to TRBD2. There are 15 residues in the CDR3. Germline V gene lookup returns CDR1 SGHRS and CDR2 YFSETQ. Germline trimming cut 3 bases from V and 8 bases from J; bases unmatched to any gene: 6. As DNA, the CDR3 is TGCGCCAGCAGCTACTCGACTAGCGGGAGTTATGAGCAGTTCTTC. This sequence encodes CASSYSTSGSYEQFF.

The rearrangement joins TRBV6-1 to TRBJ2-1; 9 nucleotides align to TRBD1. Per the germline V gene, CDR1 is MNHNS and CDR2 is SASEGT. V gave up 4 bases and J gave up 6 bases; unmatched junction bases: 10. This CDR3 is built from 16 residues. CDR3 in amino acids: CASSARGQGRLNEQFF. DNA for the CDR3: TGTGCCAGCAGTGCGCGGGGACAGGGTCGGCTCAATGAGCAGTTCTTC.

The CDR3 DNA reads as TGTGCCAGTAGTCCTCGACTAGCGGGAGGCCCCACTCAGTTCTTC. Translated, it gives CASSPRLAGGPTQFF. The rearrangement links TRBV19 to TRBJ2-1; TRBD2 matches at 13 bases. The CDR3 consists of 15 residues. Germline V lookup: CDR1 LNHDA, CDR2 SQIVND (reference sequence). V trimming: 5 bases; J trimming: 13 bases; junction bases outside the gene matches: 11.

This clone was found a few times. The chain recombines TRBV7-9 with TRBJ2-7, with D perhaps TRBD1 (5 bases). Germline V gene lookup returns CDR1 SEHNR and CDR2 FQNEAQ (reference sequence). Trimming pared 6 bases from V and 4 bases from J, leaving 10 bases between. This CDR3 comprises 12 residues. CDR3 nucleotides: TGTGCCAGCAGTCCCACAGGTTACGAGCAGTACTTC. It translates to CASSPTGYEQYF.

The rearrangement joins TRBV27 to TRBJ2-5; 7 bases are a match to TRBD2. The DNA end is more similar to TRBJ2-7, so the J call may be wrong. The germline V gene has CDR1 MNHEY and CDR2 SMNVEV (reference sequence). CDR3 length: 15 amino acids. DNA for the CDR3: TGTGCCAGCAGCTTTACTAGCGTTCTTTCCTACGAGCAGTACTTC. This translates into CASSFTSVLSYEQYF.

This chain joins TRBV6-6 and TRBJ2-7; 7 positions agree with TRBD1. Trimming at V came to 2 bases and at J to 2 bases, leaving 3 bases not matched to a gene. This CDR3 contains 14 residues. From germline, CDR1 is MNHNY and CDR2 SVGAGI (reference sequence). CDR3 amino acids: CASSYTTGTYEQYF. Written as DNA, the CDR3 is TGTGCCAGCAGTTACACGACAGGGACCTACGAGCAGTACTTC.

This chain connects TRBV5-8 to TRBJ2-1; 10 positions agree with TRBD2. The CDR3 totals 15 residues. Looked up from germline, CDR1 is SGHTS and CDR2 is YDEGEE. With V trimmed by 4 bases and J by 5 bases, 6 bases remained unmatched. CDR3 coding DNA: TGTGCCAGCAGCCTCGGACTAGCGGATAACAATGAGCAGTTCTTC. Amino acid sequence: CASSLGLADNNEQFF. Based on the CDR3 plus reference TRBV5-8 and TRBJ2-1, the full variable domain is EAGVTQSPTHLIKTRGQQATLRCSPISGHTSVYWYQQALGLGLQFLLWYDEGEERNRGNFPPRFSGRQFPNYSSELNVNALELEDSALYLCASSLGLADNNEQFFGPGTRLTVL.

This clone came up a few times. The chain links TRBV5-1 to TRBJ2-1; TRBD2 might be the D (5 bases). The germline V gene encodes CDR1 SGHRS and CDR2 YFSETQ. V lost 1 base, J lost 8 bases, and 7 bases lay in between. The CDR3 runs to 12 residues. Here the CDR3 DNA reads TGCGCCAGCAGCTTGAATAGCGATGAGCAGTTCTTC. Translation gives CASSLNSDEQFF.

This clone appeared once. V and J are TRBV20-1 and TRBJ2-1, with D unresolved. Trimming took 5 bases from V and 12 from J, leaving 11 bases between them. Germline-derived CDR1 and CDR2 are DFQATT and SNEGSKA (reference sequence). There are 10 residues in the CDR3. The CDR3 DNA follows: TGCAGTGCTGCTCAAATCGGGCAGTTCTTC. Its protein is CSAAQIGQFF.

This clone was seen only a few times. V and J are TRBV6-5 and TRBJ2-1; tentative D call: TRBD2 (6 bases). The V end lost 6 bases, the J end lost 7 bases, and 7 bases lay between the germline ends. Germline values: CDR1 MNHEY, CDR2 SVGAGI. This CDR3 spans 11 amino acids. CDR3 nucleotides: TGTGCCAGCAGGGGAGGAAATGAGCAGTTCTTC. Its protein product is CASRGGNEQFF.

CDR3 nucleotide sequence: TGTGCCAGTAGTACAACAGGGAGAAATCAGCCCCAGCATTTT. Translated, it gives CASSTTGRNQPQHF. V gene TRBV19 combines with J gene TRBJ1-5; maybe TRBD1 (6 bases). Germline loops: CDR1 LNHDA, CDR2 SQIVND (reference sequence). The V and J ends lost 4 bases and 4 bases respectively, with 11 bases between them. The CDR3 runs to 14 residues.

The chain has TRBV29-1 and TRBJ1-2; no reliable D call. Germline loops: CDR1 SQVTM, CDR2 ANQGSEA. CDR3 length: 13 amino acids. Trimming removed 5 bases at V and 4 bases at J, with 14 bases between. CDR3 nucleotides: TGCAGCGTTAAATCCCCCGCTAGCTATGGCTACACCTTC. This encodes CSVKSPASYGYTF.

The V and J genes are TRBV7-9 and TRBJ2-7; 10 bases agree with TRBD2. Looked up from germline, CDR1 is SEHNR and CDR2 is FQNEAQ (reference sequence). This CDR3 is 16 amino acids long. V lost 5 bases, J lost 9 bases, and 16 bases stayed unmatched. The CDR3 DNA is TGTGCCAGCAGCCCGCCGGGACTAGCGTCTTTCTTGGTGCAGTACTTC. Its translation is CASSPPGLASFLVQYF.

CDR3 residues: CASSTVGQGEGYTF. CDR3 in DNA: TGTGCCAGTAGTACCGTGGGACAGGGGGAAGGCTACACCTTC. The V and J genes are TRBV19 and TRBJ1-2, with 11 bases fitting TRBD1. The CDR3 totals 14 residues. V shed 4 bases and J 8 bases; nucleotides not matched to a gene: 6. The germline V gene has CDR1 LNHDA and CDR2 SQIVND (reference sequence).

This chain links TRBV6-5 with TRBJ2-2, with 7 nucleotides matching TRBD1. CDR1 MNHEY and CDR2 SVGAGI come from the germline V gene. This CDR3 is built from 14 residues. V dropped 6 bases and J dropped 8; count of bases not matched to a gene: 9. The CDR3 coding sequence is TGTGCCAGCAGAAGGACAGGCAATGTGGGGGAGCTGTTTTTT. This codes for CASRRTGNVGELFF.

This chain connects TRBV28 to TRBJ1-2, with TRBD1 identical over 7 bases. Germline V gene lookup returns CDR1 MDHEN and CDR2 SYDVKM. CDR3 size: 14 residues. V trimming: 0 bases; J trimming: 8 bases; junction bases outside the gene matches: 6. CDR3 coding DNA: TGTGCCAGCAGTTTATGGGCAGGGGGTTCCGGCTACACCTTC. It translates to CASSLWAGGSGYTF.

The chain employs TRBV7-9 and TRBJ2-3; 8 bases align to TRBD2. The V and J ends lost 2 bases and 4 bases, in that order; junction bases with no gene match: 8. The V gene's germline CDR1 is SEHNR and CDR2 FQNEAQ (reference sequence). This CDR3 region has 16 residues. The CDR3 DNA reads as TGTGCCAGCAGCTTAAGTACTAGCGGCATCCCAGATACGCAGTATTTT. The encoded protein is CASSLSTSGIPDTQYF.

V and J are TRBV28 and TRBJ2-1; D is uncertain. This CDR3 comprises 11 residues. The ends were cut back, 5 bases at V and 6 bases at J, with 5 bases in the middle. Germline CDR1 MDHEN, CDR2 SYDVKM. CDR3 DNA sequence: TGTGCCAGCAGTACTCTCAATGAGCAGTTCTTC. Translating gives CASSTLNEQFF.

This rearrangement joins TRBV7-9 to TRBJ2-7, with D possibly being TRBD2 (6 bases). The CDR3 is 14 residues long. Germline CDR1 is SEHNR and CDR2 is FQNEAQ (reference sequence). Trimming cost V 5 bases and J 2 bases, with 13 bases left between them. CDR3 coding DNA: TGTGCCAGCAGCCCCGGGCGGGGACCCTACGAGCAGTACTTC. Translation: CASSPGRGPYEQYF.

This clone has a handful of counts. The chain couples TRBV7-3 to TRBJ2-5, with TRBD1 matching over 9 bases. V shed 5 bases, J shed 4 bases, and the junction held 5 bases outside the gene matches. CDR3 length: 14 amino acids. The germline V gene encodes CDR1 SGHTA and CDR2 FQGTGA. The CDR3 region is CASSVQGARETQYF. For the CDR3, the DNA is TGTGCCAGCAGCGTACAGGGGGCGAGAGAGACCCAGTACTTC.

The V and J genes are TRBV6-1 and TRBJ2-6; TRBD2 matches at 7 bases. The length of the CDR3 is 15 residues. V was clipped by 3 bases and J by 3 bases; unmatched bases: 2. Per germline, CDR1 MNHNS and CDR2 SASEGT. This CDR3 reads CASSEGDYGANVLTF. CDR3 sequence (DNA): TGTGCCAGCAGTGAGGGGGACTATGGGGCCAACGTCCTGACTTTC.

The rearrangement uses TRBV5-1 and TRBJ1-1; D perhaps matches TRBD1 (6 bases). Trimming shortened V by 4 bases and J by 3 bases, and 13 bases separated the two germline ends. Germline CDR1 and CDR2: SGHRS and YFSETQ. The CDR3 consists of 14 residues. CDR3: CASSALRTDTEAFF. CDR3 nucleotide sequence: TGCGCCAGCAGCGCATTAAGGACAGACACTGAAGCTTTCTTT.

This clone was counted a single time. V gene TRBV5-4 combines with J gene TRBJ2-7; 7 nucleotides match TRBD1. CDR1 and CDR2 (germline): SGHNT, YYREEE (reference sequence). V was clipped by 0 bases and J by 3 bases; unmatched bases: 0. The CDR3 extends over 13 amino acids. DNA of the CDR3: TGTGCCAGCAGCTTGGACAGGGGCTACGAGCAGTACTTC. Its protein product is CASSLDRGYEQYF.

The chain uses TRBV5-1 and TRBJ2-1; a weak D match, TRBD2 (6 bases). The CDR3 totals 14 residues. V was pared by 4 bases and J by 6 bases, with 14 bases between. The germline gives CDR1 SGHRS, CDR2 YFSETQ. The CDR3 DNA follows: TGCGCCAGCAGCCTCTGGCGGGGTTTCAATGAGCAGTTCTTC. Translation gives CASSLWRGFNEQFF.